These T cell receptor beta chains were read from a single sample in a study of cytomegalovirus exposure and HLA in healthy donors. Sequencing was performed with immunoSEQ multiplex PCR; in TCRdb, only in-frame clones are kept and a portion is missing. This table has more than 80,000 clones, over 75% appearing once. Sequenced: PBMCs. The source is a man between 60 and 75 years old in good health and CMV-seronegative. CDR3s include the opening cysteine and the closing phenylalanine or tryptophan. Each record gives: clone size, D gene, V gene, J gene, CDR3 protein, CDR3 DNA. D genes are given only for firm matches. Size values are once, few and many counts, or a class for expanded clones, and some rows have none.

clone size: .; D gene: .; V gene: TRBV6-5; J gene: TRBJ1-3; CDR3 protein: CASSYSRGSGNTIYF; CDR3 DNA: TGTGCCAGCAGTTACTCAAGGGGTTCTGGAAACACCATATATTTT
clone size: .; D gene: TRBD1; V gene: TRBV6-5; J gene: TRBJ2-7; CDR3 protein: CASSGQGPPLYEQYF; CDR3 DNA: TGTGCCAGCAGCGGACAGGGCCCCCCTCTCTACGAGCAGTACTTC
clone size: .; D gene: TRBD1; V gene: TRBV2; J gene: TRBJ1-5; CDR3 protein: CASSEGQGEAPQHF; CDR3 DNA: TGTGCCAGCAGTGAGGGACAGGGAGAGGCGCCCCAGCATTTT
clone size: .; D gene: TRBD1; V gene: TRBV29-1; J gene: TRBJ1-1; CDR3 protein: CSVEGDRDFEAFF; CDR3 DNA: TGCAGCGTTGAAGGGGACAGGGACTTTGAAGCTTTCTTT
clone size: .; D gene: TRBD1; V gene: TRBV7-6; J gene: TRBJ2-3; CDR3 protein: CASSRRTGGGPTDTQYF; CDR3 DNA: TGTGCCAGCAGCCGCAGGACAGGGGGGGGGCCCACAGATACGCAGTATTTT
clone size: once; D gene: .; V gene: TRBV29-1; J gene: TRBJ1-1; CDR3 protein: CSVGAHGGGTEAFF; CDR3 DNA: TGCAGCGTTGGGGCCCACGGCGGGGGCACTGAAGCTTTCTTT
clone size: .; D gene: TRBD1; V gene: TRBV6-5; J gene: TRBJ2-1; CDR3 protein: CASIRLGQGINEQFF; CDR3 DNA: TGTGCCAGCATAAGATTGGGACAGGGGATCAATGAGCAGTTCTTC
clone size: .; D gene: .; V gene: TRBV5-1; J gene: TRBJ2-7; CDR3 protein: CASSLDGAAFGEQYF; CDR3 DNA: TGCGCCAGCAGCTTGGATGGGGCTGCGTTTGGGGAGCAGTACTTC
clone size: .; D gene: .; V gene: TRBV11-2; J gene: TRBJ1-3; CDR3 protein: CASSLVISGNTIYF; CDR3 DNA: TGTGCCAGCAGCTTAGTTATCTCTGGAAACACCATATATTTT
clone size: .; D gene: TRBD1; V gene: TRBV2; J gene: TRBJ1-5; CDR3 protein: CASSVGQGGQPQHF; CDR3 DNA: TGTGCCAGCAGCGTCGGACAGGGAGGGCAGCCCCAGCATTTT
clone size: .; D gene: .; V gene: TRBV27; J gene: TRBJ1-2; CDR3 protein: CASSLAGGGAGYTF; CDR3 DNA: TGTGCCAGCAGTTTGGCAGGCGGGGGCGCAGGCTACACCTTC
clone size: .; D gene: TRBD1; V gene: TRBV11-2; J gene: TRBJ1-5; CDR3 protein: CASRAGTGGGSNQPQHF; CDR3 DNA: TGTGCCAGCAGGGCCGGGACAGGGGGGGGGAGCAATCAGCCCCAGCATTTT
clone size: few; D gene: TRBD2; V gene: TRBV5-3; J gene: TRBJ2-1; CDR3 protein: CARSGGLAQIYNEQFF; CDR3 DNA: TGTGCCAGAAGCGGGGGACTAGCGCAAATTTACAATGAGCAGTTCTTC
clone size: .; D gene: .; V gene: TRBV7-9; J gene: TRBJ2-3; CDR3 protein: CASSLRATDTDTQYF; CDR3 DNA: TGTGCCAGCAGCTTACGAGCTACAGACACAGATACGCAGTATTTT
clone size: .; D gene: .; V gene: TRBV5-8; J gene: TRBJ1-2; CDR3 protein: CASSLYYGYTF; CDR3 DNA: TGTGCCAGCAGCTTGTATTATGGCTACACCTTC
clone size: .; D gene: .; V gene: TRBV11-2; J gene: TRBJ1-1; CDR3 protein: CASSPARGTNTEAFF; CDR3 DNA: TGTGCCAGCAGCCCGGCAAGGGGTACGAACACTGAAGCTTTCTTT
clone size: .; D gene: TRBD2; V gene: TRBV10-3; J gene: TRBJ2-3; CDR3 protein: CAISAGTSGGATDTQYF; CDR3 DNA: TGTGCCATCAGTGCAGGGACTAGCGGGGGGGCAACAGATACGCAGTATTTT
clone size: once; D gene: .; V gene: TRBV5-4; J gene: TRBJ2-1; CDR3 protein: CASSPDRISYNEQFF; CDR3 DNA: TGTGCCAGCAGCCCTGACAGAATTTCCTACAATGAGCAGTTCTTC
clone size: .; D gene: .; V gene: TRBV5-4; J gene: TRBJ2-3; CDR3 protein: CASSTRLTGTDTQYF; CDR3 DNA: TGTGCCAGCAGCACGAGATTGACTGGCACAGATACGCAGTATTTT
clone size: few; D gene: TRBD1; V gene: TRBV30; J gene: TRBJ1-4; CDR3 protein: CAWSRDRDEKLFF; CDR3 DNA: TGTGCCTGGAGTCGCGACAGGGATGAAAAACTGTTTTTT
clone size: .; D gene: .; V gene: TRBV18; J gene: TRBJ1-2; CDR3 protein: CASSPPGRNYGYTF; CDR3 DNA: TGTGCCAGCTCACCACCGGGGCGTAACTATGGCTACACCTTC
clone size: once; D gene: .; V gene: TRBV7-8; J gene: TRBJ1-2; CDR3 protein: CASSPTGIQYGYTF; CDR3 DNA: TGTGCCAGCAGCCCAACAGGGATTCAGTATGGCTACACCTTC
clone size: .; D gene: TRBD1; V gene: TRBV7-2; J gene: TRBJ2-1; CDR3 protein: CASSAKNRGNEQFF; CDR3 DNA: TGTGCCAGCAGCGCCAAAAACAGGGGCAATGAGCAGTTCTTC
clone size: .; D gene: .; V gene: TRBV4-1; J gene: TRBJ1-1; CDR3 protein: CASSRQGNTEAFF; CDR3 DNA: TGCGCCAGCAGCCGCCAGGGGAACACTGAAGCTTTCTTT
clone size: .; D gene: .; V gene: TRBV11-2; J gene: TRBJ1-6; CDR3 protein: CASSWALWNSPLHF; CDR3 DNA: TGTGCCAGCAGCTGGGCCCTTTGGAATTCACCCCTCCACTTT
clone size: few; D gene: .; V gene: TRBV30; J gene: TRBJ1-5; CDR3 protein: CAWSRRGSGNQPQHF; CDR3 DNA: TGTGCCTGGAGTCGGAGAGGGTCGGGCAATCAGCCCCAGCATTTT
clone size: .; D gene: .; V gene: TRBV4-2; J gene: TRBJ2-7; CDR3 protein: CASSEGMVWRGPKQSYEQYF; CDR3 DNA: TGTGCCAGCAGCGAAGGGATGGTCTGGCGGGGGCCTAAGCAGTCCTACGAGCAGTACTTC
clone size: .; D gene: TRBD2; V gene: TRBV4-3; J gene: TRBJ2-3; CDR3 protein: CASSHGTSGGYSTDTQYF; CDR3 DNA: TGCGCCAGCAGCCACGGGACTAGCGGGGGGTATAGCACAGATACGCAGTATTTT
clone size: .; D gene: .; V gene: TRBV6-6; J gene: TRBJ1-6; CDR3 protein: CASIDSGVRSPLHF; CDR3 DNA: TGTGCCAGCATTGACTCAGGGGTTCGGTCACCCCTCCACTTT
clone size: once; D gene: .; V gene: TRBV28; J gene: TRBJ1-1; CDR3 protein: CASSSPQVAFF; CDR3 DNA: TGTGCCAGCAGTTCCCCCCAGGTGGCTTTCTTT
clone size: once; D gene: .; V gene: TRBV7-2; J gene: TRBJ1-1; CDR3 protein: CASSLRDGKGQEAFF; CDR3 DNA: TGTGCCAGCAGCTTAAGGGATGGGAAAGGACAAGAAGCTTTCTTT
clone size: .; D gene: .; V gene: TRBV5-4; J gene: TRBJ2-1; CDR3 protein: CASSSRGAGYNEQFF; CDR3 DNA: TGTGCCAGCAGCTCACGGGGGGCGGGCTACAATGAGCAGTTCTTC
clone size: .; D gene: .; V gene: TRBV9; J gene: TRBJ1-2; CDR3 protein: CASSATIQGYGYTF; CDR3 DNA: TGTGCCAGCAGCGCGACCATACAGGGCTATGGCTACACCTTC
clone size: few; D gene: .; V gene: TRBV18; J gene: TRBJ1-1; CDR3 protein: CASSPVGRVTEAFF; CDR3 DNA: TGTGCCAGCTCACCTGTGGGCCGCGTAACTGAAGCTTTCTTT
clone size: .; D gene: .; V gene: TRBV9; J gene: TRBJ1-3; CDR3 protein: CASSGQGFSGNTIYF; CDR3 DNA: TGTGCCAGCAGCGGTCAGGGGTTCTCTGGAAACACCATATATTTT
clone size: .; D gene: TRBD1; V gene: TRBV6-1; J gene: TRBJ2-7; CDR3 protein: CASSEGGTVTYEQYF; CDR3 DNA: TGTGCCAGCAGTGAAGGAGGGACAGTAACCTACGAGCAGTACTTC
clone size: .; D gene: TRBD1; V gene: TRBV19; J gene: TRBJ2-3; CDR3 protein: CASRPTGGTDTQYF; CDR3 DNA: TGTGCCAGTAGACCGACAGGGGGCACAGATACGCAGTATTTT
clone size: .; D gene: .; V gene: TRBV5-5; J gene: TRBJ2-7; CDR3 protein: CASSPHRDYEQYF; CDR3 DNA: TGTGCCAGCAGCCCACACAGGGATTACGAGCAGTACTTC
clone size: .; D gene: TRBD1; V gene: TRBV5-1; J gene: TRBJ1-1; CDR3 protein: CASSLDRGGTEAFF; CDR3 DNA: TGCGCCAGCAGCTTAGACAGGGGAGGTACTGAAGCTTTCTTT
clone size: .; D gene: .; V gene: TRBV30; J gene: TRBJ1-6; CDR3 protein: CAWSVRLDINSPLHF; CDR3 DNA: TGTGCCTGGAGTGTACGCCTGGACATAAATTCACCCCTCCACTTT
clone size: .; D gene: .; V gene: TRBV18; J gene: TRBJ1-1; CDR3 protein: CASSPTGDTGTEAFF; CDR3 DNA: TGTGCCAGCTCACCAACCGGGGACACCGGGACTGAAGCTTTCTTT
clone size: few; D gene: .; V gene: TRBV27; J gene: TRBJ2-7; CDR3 protein: CASQGGLYYEQYF; CDR3 DNA: TGTGCCAGTCAAGGGGGTTTATACTACGAGCAGTACTTC
clone size: .; D gene: TRBD1; V gene: TRBV4-1; J gene: TRBJ2-1; CDR3 protein: CASSQDRGTGGHEQFF; CDR3 DNA: TGCGCCAGCAGCCAAGATCGAGGGACAGGGGGCCATGAGCAGTTCTTC
clone size: .; D gene: .; V gene: TRBV28; J gene: TRBJ1-5; CDR3 protein: CASSTWPGVSNQPQHF; CDR3 DNA: TGTGCCAGCAGCACCTGGCCCGGGGTTAGCAATCAGCCCCAGCATTTT
clone size: .; D gene: .; V gene: TRBV2; J gene: TRBJ1-2; CDR3 protein: CASGQGYGYTF; CDR3 DNA: TGTGCCAGCGGGCAGGGCTATGGCTACACCTTC